The next 26 T cell receptor beta chains were all read from a single sample in a study of T cell repertoires in cytomegalovirus infection. Each CDR3 protein gets one entry after TCRdb re-called the reads with MiXCR. The sample lists fewer than 950,000 distinct CDR3 sequences, approximately 32% occurring once. These TCRs are of unknown antigen specificity. The source was cultured CD8+ T cells from PBMCs, collected from culture after CMV antigen stimulation. These receptors originate from a human donor in good health (CMV status not recorded). Some clones in this sample may be carry-over from other donors' samples.

The rearrangement links TRBV20-1 to TRBJ2-3, with 8 bases aligning to TRBD2. Looked up from germline, CDR1 is DFQATT and CDR2 is SNEGSKA (reference sequence). J was trimmed by 4 bases and V by 3 bases; bases with no gene match: 9. This CDR3 spans 15 amino acids. CDR3 loop: CSASSTSAISDTQYF. The CDR3 DNA reads TGCAGTGCTAGCTCGACTAGCGCGATCTCAGATACGCAGTATTTT.

J is TRBJ2-2 and V is TRBV7-6; D ambiguous. Germline-derived CDR1 and CDR2 are SGHVS and FNYEAQ. This CDR3 spans 15 amino acids. V was clipped by 1 base and J by 2 bases, with 8 bases between them. The CDR3 region is CASSLGQDNTGELFF. CDR3 coding DNA: TGTGCCAGCAGCTTAGGCCAGGATAACACCGGGGAGCTGTTTTTT.

This chain links TRBV12-3 or TRBV12-4 with TRBJ1-5, with D uncertain. The CDR3 loop spans 15 amino acids. Trimming cost V 3 bases and J 2 bases, with 11 bases left between them. CDR3 sequence (DNA): TGTGCCAGCAGTTTTTCAGAGTGGGGCAATCAGCCCCAGCATTTT. It codes for CASSFSEWGNQPQHF.

This clonotype was seen many times. The chain carries TRBV7-8 and TRBJ1-5, with 8 bases matching TRBD1. V lost 3 bases and J lost 7; bases outside the gene matches: 2. The CDR3 consists of 13 residues. Germline V gives CDR1 SGHVS, CDR2 FQNEAQ. CDR3 loop: CASSLTGAQPQHF. CDR3 nucleotide sequence: TGTGCCAGCAGCTTGACAGGGGCCCAGCCCCAGCATTTT.

This rearrangement joins TRBV7-9 to TRBJ2-5; possibly TRBD2 for D (5 bases). V was clipped by 5 bases and J by 5 bases, with 15 bases between them. The length of the CDR3 is 14 residues. CDR1 SEHNR and CDR2 FQNEAQ come from the germline V gene (reference sequence). CDR3 in amino acids: CASSVRSGEETQYF. The CDR3 nucleotides read TGTGCCAGCAGCGTAAGGTCCGGGGAGGAGACCCAGTACTTC.

The sample holds a few counts of this clonotype. This rearrangement joins TRBV6-5 to TRBJ1-6, with D possibly matching TRBD1 (5 bases). V was shortened by 5 bases and J by 8 bases, with 16 bases between the two germline ends. The CDR3 covers 15 residues. Germline values: CDR1 MNHEY, CDR2 SVGAGI. CDR3 protein: CASSLTDEGYSPLHF. In DNA, the CDR3 is TGTGCCAGCAGTCTGACGGACGAGGGGTATTCACCCCTCCACTTT.

This sequence joins TRBV7-9 and TRBJ1-4; D is uncertain. Germline V lookup: CDR1 SEHNR, CDR2 FQNEAQ (reference sequence). There are 12 residues in the CDR3. V was shortened by 6 bases and J by 4 bases, with 6 bases between the two germline ends. Here the CDR3 DNA reads TGTGCCAGCAGGGACGGTAATGAAAAACTGTTTTTT. Amino acids: CASRDGNEKLFF.

The count of this clonotype is one. The CDR3 sequence: CASTTGPELFF. CDR3 DNA: TGTGCCAGCACAACAGGCCCGGAGCTGTTTTTT. The rearrangement links TRBV7-9 to TRBJ2-2; possible D gene TRBD1, 5 bases. Germline V CDR1 and CDR2: SEHNR, FQNEAQ (reference sequence). This CDR3 is 11 amino acids long. Trimming took off 7 bases at V and 10 bases at J, with 10 bases between the two ends.

This clonotype showed up just a few times. V and J are TRBV6-1 and TRBJ1-2; unclear D gene. This CDR3 contains 11 residues. CDR1 and CDR2 (germline): MNHNS, SASEGT. V shed 8 bases and J shed 8 bases, with 12 bases lying between them. The chain's CDR3 is CASLETRGYTF. As DNA, the CDR3 is TGTGCCAGCCTCGAAACAAGGGGCTACACCTTC.

Of note for this clonotype: This could be a read error, since a much larger clone is one nucleotide away. The rearrangement links TRBV7-6 to TRBJ1-2; perhaps TRBD1 as D (5 bases). The CDR3 loop spans 17 amino acids. Germline CDR1 is SGHVS and CDR2 is FNYEAQ. In nucleotides, the CDR3 is TGTGCCAGCAGCTCCTCCACCGATAGGGGCTCTGGGTATGACTACACCTTC. Translated, it gives CASSSSTDRGSGYDYTF.

This clonotype was seen once. The chain recombines TRBV27 with TRBJ2-3; the D is unclear. V lost 10 bases to trimming and J lost 0 bases, with 14 bases between them. CDR1 MNHEY and CDR2 SMNVEV come from the germline V gene (reference sequence). This CDR3 spans 14 amino acids. CDR3 protein: CATAIQTSTDTQYF. Here the CDR3 DNA reads TGTGCCACGGCAATCCAGACTAGCACAGATACGCAGTATTTT.

This clonotype was detected ten times or more. This sequence joins TRBV7-9 and TRBJ2-2; weak D call: TRBD1 (5 bases). Trimming pared 4 bases from V and 5 bases from J, leaving 14 bases between. The germline CDR1 and CDR2 sequences are SEHNR and FQNEAQ (reference sequence). This CDR3 is 15 amino acids long. This CDR3 is CASSSDTTATGELFF. Written as DNA, the CDR3 is TGTGCCAGCAGCTCGGACACCACCGCTACCGGGGAGCTGTTTTTT.

The CDR3 here is CASSWEGSYEQYF. The CDR3 nucleotides are TGTGCCAGCAGCTGGGAGGGGTCCTACGAGCAGTACTTC. The rearrangement links TRBV5-8 to TRBJ2-7; 7 bases are shared with TRBD2. Trimming cost V 3 bases and J 1 base; bases outside gene matches: 1. Germline CDR1 reads SGHTS; CDR2 reads YDEGEE. The CDR3 extends over 13 amino acids.

The chain joins TRBV7-6 to TRBJ2-5; D is undetermined. The CDR3 runs to 13 residues. CDR1 is SGHVS, CDR2 FNYEAQ, per germline. Trimming shortened V by 5 bases and J by 5 bases, and 12 bases separated the two germline ends. CDR3 DNA: TGTGCCAGCAGCCCCGTACTTGGGGAGACCCAGTACTTC. This sequence encodes CASSPVLGETQYF.

CDR3 coding DNA: TGCGCCAGCAGCTTGGCCGGGGTTACGGAGCGCGAGCAGTACTTC. Its protein product is CASSLAGVTEREQYF. The rearrangement uses TRBV5-1 and TRBJ2-7; D is possibly TRBD2 (5 bases). The CDR3 is 15 amino acids. Germline CDR1 SGHRS, CDR2 YFSETQ. V gave up 0 bases and J gave up 6 bases, with 16 bases separating them.

A few counts support this clonotype. The chain carries TRBV6-5 and TRBJ2-1, with 7 bases aligning to TRBD1. The germline V gene has CDR1 MNHEY and CDR2 SVGAGI. This CDR3 has 16 residues. V lost 2 bases to trimming and J lost 7 bases; unmatched junction nucleotides: 11. CDR3 region: CASSYGTVGVWNEQFF. DNA for the CDR3: TGTGCCAGCAGTTACGGGACAGTCGGAGTCTGGAATGAGCAGTTCTTC.

A few counts support this clonotype. V usage is TRBV28 and J usage is TRBJ1-1; D is unresolved. The CDR3 sequence is 12 residues long. Germline V gene sequence: CDR1 MDHEN, CDR2 SYDVKM. The V end was cut by 7 bases, the J end by 4 bases, with 10 bases between. The CDR3 protein is CASTFQRTEAFF. The CDR3 nucleotides read TGTGCCAGCACCTTCCAGCGCACTGAAGCTTTCTTT.

This clonotype was counted between two and nine times. The CDR3 sequence: CASSSWQGGDTQYF. CDR3 bases: TGTGCCAGCAGTAGTTGGCAGGGAGGAGATACGCAGTATTTT. The V gene is TRBV27, the J gene TRBJ2-3, with a possible D match to TRBD2 (6 bases). This CDR3 is 14 amino acids long. Germline CDR1 and CDR2: MNHEY and SMNVEV (reference sequence). Trimming removed 5 bases at V and 5 bases at J, with 14 bases between.

This clonotype turned up a few times. The V and J genes are TRBV20-1 and TRBJ2-1; maybe TRBD2 (6 bases). The germline gives CDR1 DFQATT, CDR2 SNEGSKA (reference sequence). With 2 bases removed from V and 8 bases from J, the gap between germline ends came to 22 bases. This CDR3 is 16 amino acids long. The CDR3 DNA reads as TGCAGTGCTAGAACCAATTCGTGGGGGGTGGTAGATGAGCAGTTCTTC. This translates into CSARTNSWGVVDEQFF.

The CDR3 bases are TGTGCCAGCAGTTCAGGAGCTAATCCAGGTTTCACCTTC. Translation gives CASSSGANPGFTF. The genes are TRBV6-1 and TRBJ1-2, with D unclear. Germline-derived CDR1 and CDR2 are MNHNS and SASEGT. This CDR3 region has 13 residues. Trimming stripped 5 bases from V and 13 bases from J, with 20 bases between.

This clonotype showed up just a few times. J is TRBJ1-1 and V is TRBV27, with TRBD1 as a possible D gene (6 bases). CDR3 length equals 18 residues. CDR1 and CDR2 (germline): MNHEY, SMNVEV (reference sequence). Trimming removed 5 bases at V and 3 bases at J, with 25 bases between. The CDR3 DNA sequence: TGTGCCAGCAGTCCAACTGGGGACACCAGGGTCGGGGACACTGAAGCTTTCTTT. It translates to CASSPTGDTRVGDTEAFF.

There are many counts of this clonotype. This chain links TRBV7-2 with TRBJ2-7; D is unresolved. Looked up from germline, CDR1 is SGHTA and CDR2 is FQGNSA. V dropped 4 bases and J dropped 2 bases, with 15 bases sitting between them. The CDR3 has 15 residues. The CDR3 sequence is CASSSRHPNPYEQYV. CDR3 DNA: TGTGCCAGCAGCTCCCGACATCCCAACCCCTACGAGCAGTACGTC.

The chain employs TRBV7-6 and TRBJ2-7; no reliable D call. Trimming cost V 1 base and J 2 bases, with 15 bases left between them. Germline V gene data show CDR1 as SGHVS and CDR2 as FNYEAQ. CDR3 size: 16 residues. The CDR3 DNA is TGTGCCAGCAGCTTAGAGGCAGGTCCAAGCCCCTACGAGCAGTACGTC. Its protein product is CASSLEAGPSPYEQYV.

There are a few counts of this clonotype. V usage is TRBV19 and J usage is TRBJ2-7, with a tentative D call TRBD1 (7 bases). CDR3 length: 13 amino acids. In germline, CDR1 is LNHDA, CDR2 SQIVND (reference sequence). Between the trimmed V and J ends, which lost 8 bases and 1 base, there was a span of 12 bases. The CDR3 nucleotides are TGTGCCAGTGGTGCAGGGGGGTCCTACGAGCAGTACTTC. It encodes CASGAGGSYEQYF.

This clonotype was picked up many times. The rearrangement links TRBV7-9 to TRBJ1-1, with 8 nucleotides matching TRBD1. Germline values: CDR1 SEHNR, CDR2 FQNEAQ (reference sequence). Trimming cost V 4 bases and J 5 bases; bases outside gene matches: 9. The CDR3 spans 15 residues. DNA for the CDR3: TGTGCCAGCAGCTCCCCGGGGCAGGGGGCGACTGAAGCTTTCTTT. Translating it yields CASSSPGQGATEAFF.

The rearrangement links TRBV20-1 to TRBJ2-2; TRBD2 matches at 9 bases. The CDR3 consists of 14 residues. J was trimmed by 7 bases and V by 0 bases; bases with no gene match: 3. Germline-derived CDR1 and CDR2 are DFQATT and SNEGSKA (reference sequence). CDR3 in DNA: TGCAGTGCTAGAGACGGGACTAGCAACGGGGAGCTGTTTTTT. This codes for CSARDGTSNGELFF.